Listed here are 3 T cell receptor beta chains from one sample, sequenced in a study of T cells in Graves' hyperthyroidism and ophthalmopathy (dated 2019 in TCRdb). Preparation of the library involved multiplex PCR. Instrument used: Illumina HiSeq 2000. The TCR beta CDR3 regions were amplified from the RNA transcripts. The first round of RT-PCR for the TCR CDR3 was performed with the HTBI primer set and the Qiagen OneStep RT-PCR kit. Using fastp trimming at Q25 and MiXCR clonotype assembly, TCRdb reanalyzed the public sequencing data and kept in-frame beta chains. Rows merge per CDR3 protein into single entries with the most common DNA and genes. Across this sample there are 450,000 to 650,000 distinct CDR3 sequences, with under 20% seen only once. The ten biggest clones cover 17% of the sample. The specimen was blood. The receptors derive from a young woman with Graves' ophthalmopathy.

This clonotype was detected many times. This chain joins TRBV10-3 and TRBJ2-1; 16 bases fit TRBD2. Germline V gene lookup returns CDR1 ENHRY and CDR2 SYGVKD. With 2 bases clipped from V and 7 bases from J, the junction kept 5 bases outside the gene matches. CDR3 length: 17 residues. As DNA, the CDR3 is TGTGCCATCAGTGAGCCGGGACTAGCGGGAGGGCCTAATGAGCAGTTCTTC. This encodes CAISEPGLAGGPNEQFF.

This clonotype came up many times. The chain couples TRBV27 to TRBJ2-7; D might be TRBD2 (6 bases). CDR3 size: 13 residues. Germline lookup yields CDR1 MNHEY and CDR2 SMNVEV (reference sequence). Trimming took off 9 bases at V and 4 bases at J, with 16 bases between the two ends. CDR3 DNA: TGTGCCAGTCTTAGCGGAGAGGGGTACGAGCAGTACTTC. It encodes CASLSGEGYEQYF.

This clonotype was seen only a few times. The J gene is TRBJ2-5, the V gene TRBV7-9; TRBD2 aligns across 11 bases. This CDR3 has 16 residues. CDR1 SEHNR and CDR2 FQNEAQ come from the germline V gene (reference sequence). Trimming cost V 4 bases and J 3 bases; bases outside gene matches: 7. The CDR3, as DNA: TGTGCCAGCAGCTCCTTGGGACTAGCGGAAAAAGAGACCCAGTACTTC. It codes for CASSSLGLAEKETQYF.